This T cell receptor beta chain was identified during a study of shared clonotypes between healthy human individuals. Comment on this clone: In the same sample, other DNA sequences code for this CDR3.

Per germline, CDR1 SGHDT and CDR2 YYEEEE. CDR3 length: 14 residues. Trimming shortened V by 4 bases and J by 3 bases, and 14 bases separated the two germline ends. Here immunoSEQ multiplex PCR was the method, and the copy in TCRdb shows in-frame clones only, minus some. The sample has some 2,000,000 clones, less than 95% seen once. Naive CD8 isolation took CD45RO-negative cells positively selected for CCR7 and excluded terminally differentiated effector memory CD45RA+ cells. The sample taken for sequencing was naive CD8+ T cells sorted from blood. The chain employs TRBV5-6 and TRBJ2-7; either TRBD1 or TRBD2 may supply D (5 bases each). The receptor was isolated from a young man in good health. CDR3 protein: CASSAGQGSYEQYF. DNA of the CDR3: TGTGCCAGCAGCGCAGGACAAGGGAGCTACGAGCAGTACTTC.